This paragraph reports one T cell receptor beta chain. The data were taken from a study of blood T cell repertoires in COVID-19. Across the study: Sample material is recorded as cDNA or gDNA derived from T cells, B-cell-depleted T cells, or PBMCs.

As processed by the authors: How many nucleated cells were present was estimated from reference gene primer amplification. Libraries were prepared by immunoSEQ multiplex PCR; TCRdb keeps only in-frame clonotypes and omits some of them. V and J calls and clone size come straight from that table; D and trimming were deduced from the DNA. The sample holds about 280,000 clones; 75% to 90% are singletons and the top ten take roughly 2%. The CDR3 consists of 16 residues. The germline CDR1 and CDR2 sequences are SGDLS and YYNGEE. With 0 bases clipped from V and 1 base from J, the junction kept 3 bases outside the gene matches.

Specimen: peripheral blood. The receptor comes from a woman in her fifties or sixties who had recovered from COVID-19. V is TRBV9 and J is TRBJ2-1; 8 bases map to TRBD1. This chain's CDR3 is CASSVARQGSYNEQFF. For the CDR3, the DNA is TGTGCCAGCAGCGTAGCTCGACAGGGGTCCTACAATGAGCAGTTCTTC.